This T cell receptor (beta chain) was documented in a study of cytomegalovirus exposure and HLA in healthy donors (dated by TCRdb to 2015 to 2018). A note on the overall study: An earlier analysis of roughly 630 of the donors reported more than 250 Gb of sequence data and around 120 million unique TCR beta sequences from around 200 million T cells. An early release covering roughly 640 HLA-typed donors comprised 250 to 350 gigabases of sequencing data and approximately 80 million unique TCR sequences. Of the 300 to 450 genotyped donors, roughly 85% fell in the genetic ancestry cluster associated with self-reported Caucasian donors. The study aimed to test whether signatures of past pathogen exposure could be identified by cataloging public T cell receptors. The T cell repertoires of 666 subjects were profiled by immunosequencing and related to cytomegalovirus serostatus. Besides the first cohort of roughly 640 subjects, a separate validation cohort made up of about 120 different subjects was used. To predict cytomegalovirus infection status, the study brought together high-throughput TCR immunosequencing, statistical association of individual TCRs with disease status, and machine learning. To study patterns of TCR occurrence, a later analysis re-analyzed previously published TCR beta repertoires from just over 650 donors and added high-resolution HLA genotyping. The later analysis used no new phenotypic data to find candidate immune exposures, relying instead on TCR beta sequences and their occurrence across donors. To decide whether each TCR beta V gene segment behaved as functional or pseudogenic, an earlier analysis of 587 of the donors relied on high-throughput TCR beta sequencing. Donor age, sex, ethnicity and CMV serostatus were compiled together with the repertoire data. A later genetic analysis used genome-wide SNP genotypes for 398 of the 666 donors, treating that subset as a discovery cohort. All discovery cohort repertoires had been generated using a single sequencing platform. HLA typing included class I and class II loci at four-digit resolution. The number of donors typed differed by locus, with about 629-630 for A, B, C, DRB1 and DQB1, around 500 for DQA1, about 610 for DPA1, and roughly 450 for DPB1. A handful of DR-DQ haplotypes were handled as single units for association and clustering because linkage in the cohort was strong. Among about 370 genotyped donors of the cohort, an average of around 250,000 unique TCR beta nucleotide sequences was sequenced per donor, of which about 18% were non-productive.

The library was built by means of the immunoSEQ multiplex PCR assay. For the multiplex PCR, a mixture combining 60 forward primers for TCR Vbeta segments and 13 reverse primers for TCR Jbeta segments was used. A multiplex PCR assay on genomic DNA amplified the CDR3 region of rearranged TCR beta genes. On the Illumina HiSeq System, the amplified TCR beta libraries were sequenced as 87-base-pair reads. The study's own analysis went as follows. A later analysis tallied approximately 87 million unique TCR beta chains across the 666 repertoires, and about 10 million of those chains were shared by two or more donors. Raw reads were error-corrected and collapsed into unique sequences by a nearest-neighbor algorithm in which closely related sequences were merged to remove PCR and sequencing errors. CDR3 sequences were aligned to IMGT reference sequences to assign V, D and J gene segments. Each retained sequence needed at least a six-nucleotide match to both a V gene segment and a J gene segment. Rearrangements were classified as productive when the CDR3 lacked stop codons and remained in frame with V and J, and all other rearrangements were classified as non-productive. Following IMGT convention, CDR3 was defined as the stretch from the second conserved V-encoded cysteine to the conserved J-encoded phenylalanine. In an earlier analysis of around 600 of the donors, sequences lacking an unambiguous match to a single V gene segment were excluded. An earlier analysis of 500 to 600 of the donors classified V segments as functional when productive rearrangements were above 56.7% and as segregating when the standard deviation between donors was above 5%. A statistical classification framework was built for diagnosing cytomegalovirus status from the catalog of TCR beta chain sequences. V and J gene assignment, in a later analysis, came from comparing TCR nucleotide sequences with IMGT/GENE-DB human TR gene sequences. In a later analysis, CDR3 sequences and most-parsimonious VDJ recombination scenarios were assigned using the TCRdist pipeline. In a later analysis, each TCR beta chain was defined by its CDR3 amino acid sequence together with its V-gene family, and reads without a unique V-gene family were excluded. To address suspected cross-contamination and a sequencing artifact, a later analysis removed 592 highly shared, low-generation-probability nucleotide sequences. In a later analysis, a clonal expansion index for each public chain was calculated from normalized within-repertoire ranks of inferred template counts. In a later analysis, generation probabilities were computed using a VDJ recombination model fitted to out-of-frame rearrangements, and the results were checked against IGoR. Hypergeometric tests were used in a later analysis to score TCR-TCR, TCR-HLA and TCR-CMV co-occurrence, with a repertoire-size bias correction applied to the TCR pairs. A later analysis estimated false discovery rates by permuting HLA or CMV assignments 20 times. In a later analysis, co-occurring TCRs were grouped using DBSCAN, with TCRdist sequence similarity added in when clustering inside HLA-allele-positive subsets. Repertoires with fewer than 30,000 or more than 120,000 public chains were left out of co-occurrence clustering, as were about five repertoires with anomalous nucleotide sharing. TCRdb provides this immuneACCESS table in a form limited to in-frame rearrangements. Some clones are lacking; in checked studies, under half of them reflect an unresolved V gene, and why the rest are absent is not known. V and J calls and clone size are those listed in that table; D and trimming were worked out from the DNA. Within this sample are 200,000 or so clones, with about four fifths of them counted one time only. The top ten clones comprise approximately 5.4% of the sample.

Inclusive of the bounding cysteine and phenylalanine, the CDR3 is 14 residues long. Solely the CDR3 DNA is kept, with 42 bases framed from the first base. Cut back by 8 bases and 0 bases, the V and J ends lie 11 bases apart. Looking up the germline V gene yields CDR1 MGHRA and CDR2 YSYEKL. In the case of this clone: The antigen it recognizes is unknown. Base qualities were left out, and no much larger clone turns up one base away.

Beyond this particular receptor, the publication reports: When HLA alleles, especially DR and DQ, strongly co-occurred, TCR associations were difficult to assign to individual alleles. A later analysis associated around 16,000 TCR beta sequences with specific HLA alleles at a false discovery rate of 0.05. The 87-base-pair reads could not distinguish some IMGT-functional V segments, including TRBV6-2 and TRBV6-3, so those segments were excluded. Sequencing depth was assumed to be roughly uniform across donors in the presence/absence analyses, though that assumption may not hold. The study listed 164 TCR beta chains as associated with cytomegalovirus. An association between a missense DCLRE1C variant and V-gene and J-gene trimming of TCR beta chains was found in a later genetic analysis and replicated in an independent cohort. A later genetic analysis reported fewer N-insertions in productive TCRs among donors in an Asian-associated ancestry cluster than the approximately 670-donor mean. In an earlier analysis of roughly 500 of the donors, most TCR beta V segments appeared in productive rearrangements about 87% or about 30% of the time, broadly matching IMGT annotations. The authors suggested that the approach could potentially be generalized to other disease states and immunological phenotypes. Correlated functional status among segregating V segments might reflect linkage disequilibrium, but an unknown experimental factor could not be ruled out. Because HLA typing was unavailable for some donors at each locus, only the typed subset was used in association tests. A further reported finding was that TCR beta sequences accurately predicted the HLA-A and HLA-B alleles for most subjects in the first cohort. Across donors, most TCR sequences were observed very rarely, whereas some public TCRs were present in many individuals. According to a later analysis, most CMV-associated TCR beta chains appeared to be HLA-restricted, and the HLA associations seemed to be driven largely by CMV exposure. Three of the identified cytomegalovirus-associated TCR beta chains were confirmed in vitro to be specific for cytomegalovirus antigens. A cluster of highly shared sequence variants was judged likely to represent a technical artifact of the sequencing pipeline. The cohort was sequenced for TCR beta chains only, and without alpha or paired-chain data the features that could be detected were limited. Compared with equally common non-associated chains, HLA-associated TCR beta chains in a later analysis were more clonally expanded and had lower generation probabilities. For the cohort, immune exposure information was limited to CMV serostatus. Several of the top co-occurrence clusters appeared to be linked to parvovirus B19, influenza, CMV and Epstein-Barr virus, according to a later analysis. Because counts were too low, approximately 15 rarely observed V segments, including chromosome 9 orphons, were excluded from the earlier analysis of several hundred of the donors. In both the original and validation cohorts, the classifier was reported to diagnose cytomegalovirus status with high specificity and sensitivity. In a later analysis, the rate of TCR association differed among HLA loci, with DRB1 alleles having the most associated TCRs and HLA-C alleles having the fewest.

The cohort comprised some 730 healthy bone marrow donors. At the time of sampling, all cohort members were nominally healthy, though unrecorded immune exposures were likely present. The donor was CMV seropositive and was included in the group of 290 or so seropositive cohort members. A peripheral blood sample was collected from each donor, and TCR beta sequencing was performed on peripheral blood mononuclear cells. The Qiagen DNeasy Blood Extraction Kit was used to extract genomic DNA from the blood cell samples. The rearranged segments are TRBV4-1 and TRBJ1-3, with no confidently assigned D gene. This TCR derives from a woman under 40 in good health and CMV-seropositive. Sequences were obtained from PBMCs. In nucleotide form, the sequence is TGCGCCAGCGGGGAGGGCTACTCTGGAAACACCATATATTTT. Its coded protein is CASGEGYSGNTIYF.